Here is one T cell receptor beta chain with its context. Its matching antigen is unknown. The sample comes from a study of a mutant IDH1 vaccine in newly diagnosed glioma. V lost 5 bases and J lost 3, with 10 bases in between. Germline lookup yields CDR1 SEHNR and CDR2 FQNEAQ (reference sequence). This CDR3 region has 13 residues. The table came from immunoSEQ multiplex PCR; TCRdb's copy has only in-frame clones and leaves some out. The table shows about 60,000 clones, with roughly 84% occurring only once. Noted time point: week 23, last vaccination. Every vaccination contained 300 ug of the mutant IDH1 20-mer peptide and was paired with topical imiquimod.

Specimen: PBMCs, collected from a glioma patient whose treatment included an IDH1 peptide vaccine. This sequence originates from a man aged 18-30 years with glioma. The chain combines TRBV7-9 with TRBJ1-1; D unresolved. This CDR3 reads CASSDGRYTEAFF. The CDR3 bases are TGTGCCAGCAGCGACGGGAGATACACTGAAGCTTTCTTT.